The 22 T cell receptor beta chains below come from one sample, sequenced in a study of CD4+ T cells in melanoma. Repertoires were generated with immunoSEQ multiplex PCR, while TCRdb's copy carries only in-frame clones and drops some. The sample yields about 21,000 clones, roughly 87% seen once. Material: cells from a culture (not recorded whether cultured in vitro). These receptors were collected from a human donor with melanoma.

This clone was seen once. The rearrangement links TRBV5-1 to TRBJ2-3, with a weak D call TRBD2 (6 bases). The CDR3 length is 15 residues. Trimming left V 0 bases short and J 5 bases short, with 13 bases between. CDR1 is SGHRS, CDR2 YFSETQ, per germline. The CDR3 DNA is TGCGCCAGCAGCTTGGGGGGGACTTCGGGAGATACGCAGTATTTT. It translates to CASSLGGTSGDTQYF.

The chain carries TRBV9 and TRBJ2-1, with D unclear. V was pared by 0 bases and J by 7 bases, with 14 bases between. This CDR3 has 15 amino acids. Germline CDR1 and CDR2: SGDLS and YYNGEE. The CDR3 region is CASSVASGPGNEQFF. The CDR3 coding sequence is TGTGCCAGCAGCGTAGCTAGTGGTCCTGGAAATGAGCAGTTCTTC.

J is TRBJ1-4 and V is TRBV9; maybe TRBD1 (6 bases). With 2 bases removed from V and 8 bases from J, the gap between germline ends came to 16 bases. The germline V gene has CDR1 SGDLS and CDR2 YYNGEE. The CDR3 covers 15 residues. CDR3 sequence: CASSVSHRVGEKLFF. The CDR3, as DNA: TGTGCCAGCAGCGTGTCGCACAGGGTGGGCGAAAAACTGTTTTTT.

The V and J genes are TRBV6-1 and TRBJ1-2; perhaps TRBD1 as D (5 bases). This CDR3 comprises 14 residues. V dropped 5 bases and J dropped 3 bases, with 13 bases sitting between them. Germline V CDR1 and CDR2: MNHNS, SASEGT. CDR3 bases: TGTGCCAGCAGTCAGGGAGGGACGGACTATGGCTACACCTTC. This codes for CASSQGGTDYGYTF.

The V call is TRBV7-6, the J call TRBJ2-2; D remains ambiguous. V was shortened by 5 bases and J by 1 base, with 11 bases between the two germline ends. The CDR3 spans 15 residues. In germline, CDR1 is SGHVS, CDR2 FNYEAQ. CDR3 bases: TGTGCCAGCAGCCCCAGCAGGATGAACACCGGGGAGCTGTTTTTT. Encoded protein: CASSPSRMNTGELFF. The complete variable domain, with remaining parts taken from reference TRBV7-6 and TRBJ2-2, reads GAGVSQSPRYKVTKRGQDVALRCDPISGHVSLYWYRQALGQGPEFLTYFNYEAQQDKSGLPNDRFSAERPEGSISTLTIQRTEQRDSAMYRCASSPSRMNTGELFFGEGSRLTVL.

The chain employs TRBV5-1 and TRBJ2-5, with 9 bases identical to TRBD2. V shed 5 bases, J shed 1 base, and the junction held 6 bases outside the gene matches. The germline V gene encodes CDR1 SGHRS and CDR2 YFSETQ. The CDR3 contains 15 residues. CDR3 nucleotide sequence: TGCGCCAGCAGGCCAGCGGGGGGCCTCCAAGAGACCCAGTACTTC. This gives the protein CASRPAGGLQETQYF.

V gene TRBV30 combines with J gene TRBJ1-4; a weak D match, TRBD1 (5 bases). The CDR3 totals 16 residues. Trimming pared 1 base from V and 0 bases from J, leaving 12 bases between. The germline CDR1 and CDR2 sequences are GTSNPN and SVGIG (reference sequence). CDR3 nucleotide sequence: TGTGCCTGGAGTGCCCGGGGCTACGCAACTAATGAAAAACTGTTTTTT. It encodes CAWSARGYATNEKLFF. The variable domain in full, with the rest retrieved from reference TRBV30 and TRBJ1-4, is SQTIHQWPATLVQPVGSPLSLECTVEGTSNPNLYWYRQAAGRGLQLLFYSVGIGQISSEVPQNLSASRPQDRQFILSSKKLLLSDSGFYLCAWSARGYATNEKLFFGSGTQLSVL.

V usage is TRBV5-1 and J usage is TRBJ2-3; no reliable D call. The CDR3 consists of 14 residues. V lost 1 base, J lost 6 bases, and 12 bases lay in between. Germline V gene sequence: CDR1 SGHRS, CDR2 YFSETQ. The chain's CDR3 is CASSLSLLSDTQYF. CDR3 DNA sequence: TGCGCCAGCAGCTTGAGCCTTCTAAGCGATACGCAGTATTTT. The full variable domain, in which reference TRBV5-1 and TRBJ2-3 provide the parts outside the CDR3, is KAGVTQTPRYLIKTRGQQVTLSCSPISGHRSVSWYQQTPGQGLQFLFEYFSETQRNKGNFPGRFSGRQFSNSRSEMNVSTLELGDSALYLCASSLSLLSDTQYFGPGTRLTVL.

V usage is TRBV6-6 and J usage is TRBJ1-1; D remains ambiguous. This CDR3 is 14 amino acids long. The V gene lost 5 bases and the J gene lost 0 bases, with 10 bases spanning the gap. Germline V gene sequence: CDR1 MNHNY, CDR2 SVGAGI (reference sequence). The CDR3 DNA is TGTGCCAGCAGTGCCGGAGGGATGAACACTGAAGCTTTCTTT. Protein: CASSAGGMNTEAFF.

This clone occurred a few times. The CDR3, as DNA: TGCAGCGTTGAAGAGAAGTGGGCTAACTATGGCTACACCTTC. Protein product: CSVEEKWANYGYTF. The rearrangement uses TRBV29-1 and TRBJ1-2; no clear D. This CDR3 has 14 amino acids. V lost 0 bases and J lost 0, with 8 bases in between. Germline loops: CDR1 SQVTM, CDR2 ANQGSEA.

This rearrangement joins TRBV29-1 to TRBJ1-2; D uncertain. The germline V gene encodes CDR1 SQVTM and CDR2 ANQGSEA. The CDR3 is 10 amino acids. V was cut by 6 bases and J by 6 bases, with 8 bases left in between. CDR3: CSVAWDGYTF. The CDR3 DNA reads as TGCAGCGTGGCTTGGGATGGCTACACCTTC.

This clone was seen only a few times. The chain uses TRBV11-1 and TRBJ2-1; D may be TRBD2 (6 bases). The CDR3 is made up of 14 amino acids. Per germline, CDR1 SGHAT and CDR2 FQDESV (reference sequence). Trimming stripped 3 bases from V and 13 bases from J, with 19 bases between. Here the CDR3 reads CASSLTSSLDLQFF. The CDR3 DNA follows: TGTGCCAGCAGCTTGACTAGTAGCTTAGATCTTCAGTTCTTC.

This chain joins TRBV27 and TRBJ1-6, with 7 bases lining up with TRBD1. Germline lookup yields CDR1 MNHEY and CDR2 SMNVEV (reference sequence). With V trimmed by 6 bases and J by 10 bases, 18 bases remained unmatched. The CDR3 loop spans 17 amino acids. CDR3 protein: CASSSRDSPTIKSPLHF. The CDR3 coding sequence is TGTGCCAGCAGCTCCCGGGACAGCCCGACGATCAAGTCACCCCTCCACTTT.

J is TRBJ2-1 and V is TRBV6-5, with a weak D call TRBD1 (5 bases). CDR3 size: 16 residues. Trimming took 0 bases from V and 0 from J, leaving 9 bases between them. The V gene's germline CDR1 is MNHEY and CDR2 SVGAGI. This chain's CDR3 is CASSYSGRGSYNEQFF. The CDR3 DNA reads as TGTGCCAGCAGTTACTCGGGGCGCGGCTCCTACAATGAGCAGTTCTTC.

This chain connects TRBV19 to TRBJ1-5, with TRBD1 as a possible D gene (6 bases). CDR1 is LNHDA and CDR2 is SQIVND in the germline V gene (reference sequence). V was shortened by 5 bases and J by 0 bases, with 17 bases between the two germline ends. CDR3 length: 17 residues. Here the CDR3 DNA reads TGTGCCAGTAGTTCTACAGGACAGTCTTATAGCAATCAGCCCCAGCATTTT. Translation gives CASSSTGQSYSNQPQHF.

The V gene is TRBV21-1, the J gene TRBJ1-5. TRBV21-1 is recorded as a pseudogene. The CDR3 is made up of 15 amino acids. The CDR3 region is CASSSTWGRRQPQHF. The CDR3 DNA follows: TGTGCCAGCAGCTCGACGTGGGGGAGGAGACAGCCCCAGCATTTT.

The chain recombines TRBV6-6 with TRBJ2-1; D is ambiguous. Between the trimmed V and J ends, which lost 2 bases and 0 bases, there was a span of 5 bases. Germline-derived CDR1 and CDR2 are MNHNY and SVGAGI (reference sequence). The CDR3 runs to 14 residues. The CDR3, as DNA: TGTGCCAGCAGTTACAGCCTCTCCTACAATGAGCAGTTCTTC. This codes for CASSYSLSYNEQFF.

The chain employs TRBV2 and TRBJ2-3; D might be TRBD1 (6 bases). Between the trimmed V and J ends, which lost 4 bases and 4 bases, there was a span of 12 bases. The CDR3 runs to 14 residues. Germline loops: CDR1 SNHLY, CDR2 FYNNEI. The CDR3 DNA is TGTGCCAGCAGTGGTCAGGGGTGGGCAGATACGCAGTATTTT. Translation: CASSGQGWADTQYF. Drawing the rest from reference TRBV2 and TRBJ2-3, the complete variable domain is EPEVTQTPSHQVTQMGQEVILRCVPISNHLYFYWYRQILGQKVEFLVSFYNNEISEKSEIFDDQFSVERPDGSNFTLKIRSTKLEDSAMYFCASSGQGWADTQYFGPGTRLTVL.

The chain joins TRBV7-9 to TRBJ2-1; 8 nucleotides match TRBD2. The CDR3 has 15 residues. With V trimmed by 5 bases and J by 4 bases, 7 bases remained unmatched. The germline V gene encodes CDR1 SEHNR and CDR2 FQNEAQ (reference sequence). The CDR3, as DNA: TGTGCCAGCAGCCGGGGGGGTCAGTCGTACAATGAGCAGTTCTTC. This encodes CASSRGGQSYNEQFF.

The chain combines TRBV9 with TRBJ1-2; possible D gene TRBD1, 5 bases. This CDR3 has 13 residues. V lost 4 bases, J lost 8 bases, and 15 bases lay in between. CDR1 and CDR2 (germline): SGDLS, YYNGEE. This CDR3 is CASSREGHWGYTF. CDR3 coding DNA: TGTGCCAGCAGCCGGGAGGGGCATTGGGGCTACACCTTC.

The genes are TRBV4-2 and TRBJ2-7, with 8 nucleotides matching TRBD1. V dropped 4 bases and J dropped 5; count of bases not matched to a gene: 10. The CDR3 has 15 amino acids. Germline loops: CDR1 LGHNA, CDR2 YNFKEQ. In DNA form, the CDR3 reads TGTGCCAGCAGCCTAGCATTCCAGACAGGGGACGAGCAGTACTTC. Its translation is CASSLAFQTGDEQYF.

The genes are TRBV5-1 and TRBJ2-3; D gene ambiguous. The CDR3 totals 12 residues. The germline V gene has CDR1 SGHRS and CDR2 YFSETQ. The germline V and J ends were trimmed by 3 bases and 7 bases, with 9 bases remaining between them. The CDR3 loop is CASSSGPYTQYF. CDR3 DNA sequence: TGCGCCAGCAGCTCTGGGCCCTATACGCAGTATTTT.